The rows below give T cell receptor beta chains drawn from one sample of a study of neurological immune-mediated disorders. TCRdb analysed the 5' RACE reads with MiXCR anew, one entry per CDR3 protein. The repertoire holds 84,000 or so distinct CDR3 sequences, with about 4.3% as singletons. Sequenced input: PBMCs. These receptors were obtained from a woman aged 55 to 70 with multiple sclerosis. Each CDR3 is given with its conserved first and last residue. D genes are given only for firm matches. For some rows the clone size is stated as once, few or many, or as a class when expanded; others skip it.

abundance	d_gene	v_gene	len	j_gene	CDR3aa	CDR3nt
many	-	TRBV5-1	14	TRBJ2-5	CASSLGQNQETQYF	TGCGCCAGCAGCTTGGGACAGAACCAAGAGACCCAGTACTTC
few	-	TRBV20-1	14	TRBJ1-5	CSAPHPGANQPQHF	TGCAGTGCCCCCCACCCCGGGGCCAATCAGCCCCAGCATTTT
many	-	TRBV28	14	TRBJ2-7	CASIVFRGAAEQYF	TGTGCCAGCATCGTCTTCAGGGGGGCGGCCGAGCAGTACTTC
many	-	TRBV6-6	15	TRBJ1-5	CASTQVKGGNQPQHF	TGTGCCAGCACCCAGGTTAAGGGGGGGAATCAGCCCCAGCATTTT
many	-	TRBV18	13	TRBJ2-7	CASSRPGPYEQYF	TGTGCCAGCTCACGGCCAGGACCCTACGAGCAGTACTTC
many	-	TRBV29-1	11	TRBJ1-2	CSGGEGYGYTF	TGCAGCGGGGGTGAGGGCTATGGCTACACCTTC
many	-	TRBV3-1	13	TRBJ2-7	CASSQALAREQYF	TGTGCCAGCAGCCAAGCCCTGGCGCGGGAGCAGTACTTC
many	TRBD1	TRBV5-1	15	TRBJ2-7	CASSSSQGAGNEQYF	TGCGCCAGCAGCAGTAGCCAGGGGGCAGGAAACGAGCAGTACTTC
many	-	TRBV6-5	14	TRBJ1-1	CASSRDGGGPEAFF	TGTGCCAGCAGTCGAGACGGAGGCGGTCCTGAAGCTTTCTTT
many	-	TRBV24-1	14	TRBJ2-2	CATSGRGNTGELFF	TGTGCCACCAGTGGGAGGGGGAACACCGGGGAGCTGTTTTTT
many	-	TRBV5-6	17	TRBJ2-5	CASSHWGGRRGQETQYF	TGTGCCAGCAGCCATTGGGGGGGGCGCAGGGGGCAAGAGACCCAGTACTTC
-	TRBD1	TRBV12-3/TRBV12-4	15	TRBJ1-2	CANSPRTGPIYGYTF	TGTGCCAACAGCCCCCGGACAGGGCCTATCTATGGCTACACCTTC
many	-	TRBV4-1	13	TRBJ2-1	CASSQESWGPQFF	TGCGCCAGCAGCCAAGAGTCGTGGGGCCCTCAGTTCTTC
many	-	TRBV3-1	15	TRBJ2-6	CASSQERAQANVLTF	TGTGCCAGCAGCCAAGAGAGGGCCCAGGCCAACGTCCTGACTTTC
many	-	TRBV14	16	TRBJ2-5	CASSQGVTMYQETQYF	TGTGCCAGCAGCCAAGGCGTGACTATGTACCAAGAGACCCAGTACTTC
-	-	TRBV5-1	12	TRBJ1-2	CASSPGSLPYTF	TGCGCCAGCAGCCCCGGGTCTCTACCCTACACCTTC
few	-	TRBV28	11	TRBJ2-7	CASSLRDEQYF	TGTGCCAGCAGTCTCAGGGACGAGCAGTACTTC
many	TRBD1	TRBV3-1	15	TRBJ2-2	CASSLGQGKAGELFF	TGTGCCAGCAGCCTGGGACAGGGGAAAGCCGGGGAGCTGTTTTTT
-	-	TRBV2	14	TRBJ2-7	CASRGRDKTYEQYF	TGTGCCAGCAGGGGCCGGGACAAGACCTACGAGCAGTACTTC
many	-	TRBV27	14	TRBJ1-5	CASSLSGVGQPQHF	TGTGCCAGCAGTTTGTCGGGGGTGGGTCAGCCCCAGCATTTT
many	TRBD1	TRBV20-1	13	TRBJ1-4	CSARARTGGKLFF	TGCAGTGCTAGAGCCCGGACAGGAGGAAAACTGTTTTTT
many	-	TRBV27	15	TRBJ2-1	CASSPTGPRDNEQFF	TGTGCCAGCAGTCCAACAGGGCCTCGTGACAATGAGCAGTTCTTC
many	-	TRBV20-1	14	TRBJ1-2	CSATVQEQDYGYTF	TGCAGTGCTACGGTACAGGAACAGGACTATGGCTACACCTTC
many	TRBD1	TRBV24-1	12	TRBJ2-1	CATQGQFGEQFF	TGTGCCACACAGGGACAGTTCGGAGAGCAGTTCTTC
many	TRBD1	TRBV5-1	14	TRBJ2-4	CASSWDRSKNIQYF	TGCGCCAGCAGCTGGGACAGGAGCAAAAACATTCAGTACTTC
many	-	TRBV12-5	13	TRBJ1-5	CASGLGSNQPQHF	TGTGCTAGTGGTTTGGGTAGCAATCAGCCCCAGCATTTT
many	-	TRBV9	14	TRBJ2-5	CASNRGDIQETQYF	TGTGCCAGCAACCGAGGGGACATCCAAGAGACCCAGTACTTC
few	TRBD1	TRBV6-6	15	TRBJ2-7	CASSTSGQGTYEQYF	TGTGCCAGCAGTACCTCGGGACAGGGGACCTACGAGCAGTACTTC
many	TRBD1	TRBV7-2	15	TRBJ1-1	CASSLDGTGITEAFF	TGTGCCAGCAGCTTAGACGGGACAGGGATCACTGAAGCTTTCTTT
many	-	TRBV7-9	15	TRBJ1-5	CASSLANNPAGPQHF	TGTGCCAGCAGCTTAGCCAATAATCCAGCGGGGCCCCAGCATTTT
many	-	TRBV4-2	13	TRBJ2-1	CASSQDVWNEQFF	TGTGCCAGCAGCCAAGATGTGTGGAATGAGCAGTTCTTC
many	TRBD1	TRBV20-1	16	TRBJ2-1	CSARYIGQGAWNEQFF	TGCAGTGCCAGATATATCGGACAGGGGGCTTGGAATGAGCAGTTCTTC
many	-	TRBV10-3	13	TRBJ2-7	CAISETGGYEQYF	TGTGCCATCAGTGAAACCGGGGGATACGAGCAGTACTTC